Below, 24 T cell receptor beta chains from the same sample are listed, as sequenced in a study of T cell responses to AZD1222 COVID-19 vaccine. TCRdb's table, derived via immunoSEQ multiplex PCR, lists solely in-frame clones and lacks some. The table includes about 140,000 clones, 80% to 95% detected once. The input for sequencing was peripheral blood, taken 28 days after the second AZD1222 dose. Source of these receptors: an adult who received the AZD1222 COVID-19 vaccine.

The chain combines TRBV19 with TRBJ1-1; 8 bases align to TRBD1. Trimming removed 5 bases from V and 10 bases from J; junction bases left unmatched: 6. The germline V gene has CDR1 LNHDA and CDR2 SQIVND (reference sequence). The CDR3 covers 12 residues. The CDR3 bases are TGTGCCAGTAGTGCGGACAGGGTTCGAGCTTTCTTT. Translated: CASSADRVRAFF.

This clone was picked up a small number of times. The CDR3 reads CASSYRSLDTIYF. As DNA, the CDR3 is TGTGCCAGCAGTTACCGCTCCCTAGACACCATATATTTT. The rearrangement links TRBV6-6 to TRBJ1-3; D is ambiguous. Germline values: CDR1 MNHNY, CDR2 SVGAGI (reference sequence). V was trimmed by 2 bases and J by 8 bases, leaving 10 bases between them. The CDR3 has 13 residues.

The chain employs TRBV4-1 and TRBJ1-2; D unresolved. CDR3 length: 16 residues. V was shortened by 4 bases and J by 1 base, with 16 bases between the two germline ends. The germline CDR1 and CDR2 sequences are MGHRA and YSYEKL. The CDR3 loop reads CASSRDPSWDNYGYTF. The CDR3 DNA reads TGCGCCAGCAGCCGAGACCCCAGTTGGGATAACTATGGCTACACCTTC.

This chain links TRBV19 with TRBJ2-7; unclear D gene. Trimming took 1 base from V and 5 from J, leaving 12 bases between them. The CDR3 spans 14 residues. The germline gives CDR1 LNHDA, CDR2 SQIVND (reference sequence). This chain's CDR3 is CASSIGGNFHEQYF. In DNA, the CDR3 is TGTGCCAGTAGTATAGGGGGAAACTTCCACGAGCAGTACTTC.

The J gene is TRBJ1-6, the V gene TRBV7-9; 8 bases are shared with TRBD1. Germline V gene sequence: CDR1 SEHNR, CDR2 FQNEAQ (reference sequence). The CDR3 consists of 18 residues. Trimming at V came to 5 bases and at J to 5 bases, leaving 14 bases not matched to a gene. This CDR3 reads CASSADRGTTTNNSPLHF. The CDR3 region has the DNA TGTGCCAGCAGCGCCGACAGGGGCACAACAACCAATAATTCACCCCTCCACTTT.

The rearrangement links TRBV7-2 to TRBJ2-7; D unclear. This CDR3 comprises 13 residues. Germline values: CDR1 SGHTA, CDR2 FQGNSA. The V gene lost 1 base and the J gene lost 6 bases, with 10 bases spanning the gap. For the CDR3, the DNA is TGTGCCAGCAGCTTAGACGGGTGGGGCGAGCAGTACTTC. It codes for CASSLDGWGEQYF. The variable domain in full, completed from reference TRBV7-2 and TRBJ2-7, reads GAGVSQSPSNKVTEKGKDVELRCDPISGHTALYWYRQSLGQGLEFLIYFQGNSAPDKSGLPSDRFSAERTGGSVSTLTIQRTQQEDSAVYLCASSLDGWGEQYFGPGTRLTVT.

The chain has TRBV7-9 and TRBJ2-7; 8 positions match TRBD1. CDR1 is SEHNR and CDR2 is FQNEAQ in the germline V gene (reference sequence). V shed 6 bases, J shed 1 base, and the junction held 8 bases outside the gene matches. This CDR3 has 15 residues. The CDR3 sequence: CASSTGTGASYEQYF. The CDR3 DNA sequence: TGTGCCAGCAGTACCGGGACAGGAGCTTCCTACGAGCAGTACTTC.

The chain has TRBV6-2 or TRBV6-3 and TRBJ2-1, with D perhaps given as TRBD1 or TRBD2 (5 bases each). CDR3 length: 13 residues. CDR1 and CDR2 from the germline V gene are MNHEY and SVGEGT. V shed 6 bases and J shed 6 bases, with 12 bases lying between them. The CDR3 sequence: CASSRSGTNEQFF. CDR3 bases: TGTGCCAGCAGCCGCTCAGGGACCAATGAGCAGTTCTTC.

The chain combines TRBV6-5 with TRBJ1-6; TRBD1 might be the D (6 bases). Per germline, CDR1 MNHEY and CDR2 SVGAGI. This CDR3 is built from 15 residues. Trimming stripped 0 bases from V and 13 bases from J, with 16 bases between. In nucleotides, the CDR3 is TGTGCCAGCAGTTACTCCCAGGGGTTTAGGGCCCCCCTCCACTTT. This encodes CASSYSQGFRAPLHF.

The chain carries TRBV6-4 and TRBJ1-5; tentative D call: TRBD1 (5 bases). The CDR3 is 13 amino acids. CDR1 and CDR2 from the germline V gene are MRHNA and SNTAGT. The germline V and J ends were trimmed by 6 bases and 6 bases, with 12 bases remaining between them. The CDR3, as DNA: TGTGCCAGCAGCAAAAGGGGTAGTCAGCCCCAGCATTTT. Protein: CASSKRGSQPQHF.

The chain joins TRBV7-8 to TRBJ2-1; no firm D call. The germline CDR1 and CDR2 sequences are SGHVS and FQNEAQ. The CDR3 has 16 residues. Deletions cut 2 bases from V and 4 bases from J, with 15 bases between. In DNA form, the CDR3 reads TGTGCCAGCAGCTTATTGGCCCAGGTGGTATACAATGAGCAGTTCTTC. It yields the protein CASSLLAQVVYNEQFF. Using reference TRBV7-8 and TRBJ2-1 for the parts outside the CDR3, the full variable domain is GAGVSQSPRYKVAKRGQDVALRCDPISGHVSLFWYQQALGQGPEFLTYFQNEAQLDKSGLPSDRFFAERPEGSVSTLKIQRTQQEDSAVYLCASSLLAQVVYNEQFFGPGTRLTVL.

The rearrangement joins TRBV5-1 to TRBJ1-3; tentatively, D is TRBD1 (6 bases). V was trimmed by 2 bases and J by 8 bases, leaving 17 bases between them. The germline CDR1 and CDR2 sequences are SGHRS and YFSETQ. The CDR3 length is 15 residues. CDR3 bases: TGCGCCAGCAGCTTCGTGGGGGCGTCCGGAGACACCATATATTTT. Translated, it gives CASSFVGASGDTIYF. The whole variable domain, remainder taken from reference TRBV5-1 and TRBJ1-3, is KAGVTQTPRYLIKTRGQQVTLSCSPISGHRSVSWYQQTPGQGLQFLFEYFSETQRNKGNFPGRFSGRQFSNSRSEMNVSTLELGDSALYLCASSFVGASGDTIYFGEGSWLTVV.

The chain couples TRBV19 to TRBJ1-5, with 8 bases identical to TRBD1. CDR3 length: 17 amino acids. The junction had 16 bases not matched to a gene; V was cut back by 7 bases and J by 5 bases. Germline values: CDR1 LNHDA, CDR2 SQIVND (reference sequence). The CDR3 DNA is TGTGCCAGTACCCTCTATCCCAGGGGGCGGTCAGATCAGCCCCAGCATTTT. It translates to CASTLYPRGRSDQPQHF.

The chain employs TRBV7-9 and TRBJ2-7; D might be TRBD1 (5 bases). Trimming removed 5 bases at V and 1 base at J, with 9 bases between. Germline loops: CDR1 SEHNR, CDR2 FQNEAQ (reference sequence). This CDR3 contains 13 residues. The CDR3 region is CASSTRQSYEQYF. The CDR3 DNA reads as TGTGCCAGCAGCACGAGACAGTCCTACGAGCAGTACTTC.

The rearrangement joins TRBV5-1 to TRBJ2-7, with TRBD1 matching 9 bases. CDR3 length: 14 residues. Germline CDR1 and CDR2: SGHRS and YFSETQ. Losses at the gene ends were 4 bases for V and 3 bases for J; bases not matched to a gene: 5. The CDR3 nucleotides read TGCGCCAGCAGCCCCCCGGGACAGGGCTACGAGCAGTACTTC. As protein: CASSPPGQGYEQYF.

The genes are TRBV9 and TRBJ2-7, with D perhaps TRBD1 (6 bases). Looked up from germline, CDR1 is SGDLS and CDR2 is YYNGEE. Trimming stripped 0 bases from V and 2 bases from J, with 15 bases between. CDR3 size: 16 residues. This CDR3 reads CASSVGTVALTYEQYF. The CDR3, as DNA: TGTGCCAGCAGCGTAGGGACAGTTGCTTTAACCTACGAGCAGTACTTC.

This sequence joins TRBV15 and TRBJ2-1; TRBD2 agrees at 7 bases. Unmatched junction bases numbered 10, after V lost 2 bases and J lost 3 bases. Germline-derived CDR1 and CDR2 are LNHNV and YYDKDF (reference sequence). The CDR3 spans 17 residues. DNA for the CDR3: TGTGCCACCAGCAGAAACCCGGGGCGGGAGATCTACAATGAGCAGTTCTTC. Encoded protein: CATSRNPGREIYNEQFF.

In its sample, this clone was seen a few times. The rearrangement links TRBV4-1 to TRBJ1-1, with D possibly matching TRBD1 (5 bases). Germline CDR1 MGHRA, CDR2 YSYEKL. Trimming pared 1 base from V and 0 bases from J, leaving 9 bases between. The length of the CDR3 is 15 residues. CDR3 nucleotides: TGCGCCAGCAGCCAAGTGACAGTTATGAACACTGAAGCTTTCTTT. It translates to CASSQVTVMNTEAFF.

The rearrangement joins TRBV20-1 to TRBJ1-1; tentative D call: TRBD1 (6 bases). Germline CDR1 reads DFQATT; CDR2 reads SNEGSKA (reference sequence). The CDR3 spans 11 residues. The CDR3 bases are TGCAGGGTGACAGGCCGTCTGGAAGCTTTCTTT. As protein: CRVTGRLEAFF.

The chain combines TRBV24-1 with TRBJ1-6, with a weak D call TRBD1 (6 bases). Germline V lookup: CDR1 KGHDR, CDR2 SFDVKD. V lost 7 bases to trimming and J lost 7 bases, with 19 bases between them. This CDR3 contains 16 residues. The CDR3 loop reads CATREAQDRVNSPLHF. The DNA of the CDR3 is TGTGCCACCAGAGAAGCCCAGGACAGAGTCAATTCACCCCTCCACTTT.

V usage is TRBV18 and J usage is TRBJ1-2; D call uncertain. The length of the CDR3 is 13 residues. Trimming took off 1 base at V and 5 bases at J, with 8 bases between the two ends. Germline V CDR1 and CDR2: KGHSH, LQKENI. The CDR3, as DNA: TGTGCCAGCTCACCACGCTGGGCGTATGGCTACACCTTC. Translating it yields CASSPRWAYGYTF.

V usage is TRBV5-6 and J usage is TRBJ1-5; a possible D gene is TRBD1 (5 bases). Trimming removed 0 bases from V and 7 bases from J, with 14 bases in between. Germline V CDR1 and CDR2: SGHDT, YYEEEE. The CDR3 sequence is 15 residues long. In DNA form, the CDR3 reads TGTGCCAGCAGCTTGGGGGGACGGCAGAGACAGCCCCAGCATTTT. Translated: CASSLGGRQRQPQHF.

The CDR3 DNA reads TGTGCCAGCAGCTCCGCCGGGCCTTGGGGCTATGGCTACACCTTC. It translates to CASSSAGPWGYGYTF. The rearrangement links TRBV7-9 to TRBJ1-2; D is uncertain. This CDR3 contains 15 residues. V gave up 4 bases and J gave up 4 bases, with 16 bases separating them. The germline V gene has CDR1 SEHNR and CDR2 FQNEAQ (reference sequence).

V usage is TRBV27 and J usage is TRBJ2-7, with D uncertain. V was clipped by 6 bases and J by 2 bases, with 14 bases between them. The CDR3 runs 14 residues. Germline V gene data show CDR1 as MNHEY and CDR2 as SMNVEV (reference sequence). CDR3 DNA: TGTGCCAGCAGGGCCCCCGGCAGAGCCTACGAGCAGTACTTC. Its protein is CASRAPGRAYEQYF.